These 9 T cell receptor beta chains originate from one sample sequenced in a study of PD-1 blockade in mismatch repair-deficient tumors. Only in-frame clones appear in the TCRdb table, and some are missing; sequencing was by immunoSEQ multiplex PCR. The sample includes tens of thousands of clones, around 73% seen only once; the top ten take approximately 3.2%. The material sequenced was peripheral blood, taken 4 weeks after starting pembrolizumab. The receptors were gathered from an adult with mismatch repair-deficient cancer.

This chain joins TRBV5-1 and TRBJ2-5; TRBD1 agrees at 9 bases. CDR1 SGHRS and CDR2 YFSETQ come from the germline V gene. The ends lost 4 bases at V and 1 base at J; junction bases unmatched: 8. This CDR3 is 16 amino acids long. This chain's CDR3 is CASSSYGTGSQETQYF. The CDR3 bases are TGCGCCAGCAGCAGCTACGGGACAGGGTCCCAAGAGACCCAGTACTTC.

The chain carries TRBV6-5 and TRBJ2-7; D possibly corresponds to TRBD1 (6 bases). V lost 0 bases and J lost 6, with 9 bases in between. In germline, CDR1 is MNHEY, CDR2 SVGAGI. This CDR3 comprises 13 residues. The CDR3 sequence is CASSYSGHPEQYF. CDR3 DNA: TGTGCCAGCAGTTACTCGGGACATCCCGAGCAGTACTTC.

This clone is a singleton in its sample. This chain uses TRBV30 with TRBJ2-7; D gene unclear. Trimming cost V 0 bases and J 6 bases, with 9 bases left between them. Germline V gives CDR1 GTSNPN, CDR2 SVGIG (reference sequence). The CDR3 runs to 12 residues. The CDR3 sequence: CAWSVWPGEQYF. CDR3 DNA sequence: TGTGCCTGGAGTGTATGGCCCGGCGAGCAGTACTTC.

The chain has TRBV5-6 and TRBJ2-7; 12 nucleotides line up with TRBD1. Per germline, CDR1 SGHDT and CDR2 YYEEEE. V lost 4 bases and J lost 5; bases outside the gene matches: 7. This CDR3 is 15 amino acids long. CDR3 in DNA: TGTGCCAGCAGCGAGAGGGACAGGGGGCCCGACGAGCAGTACTTC. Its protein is CASSERDRGPDEQYF.

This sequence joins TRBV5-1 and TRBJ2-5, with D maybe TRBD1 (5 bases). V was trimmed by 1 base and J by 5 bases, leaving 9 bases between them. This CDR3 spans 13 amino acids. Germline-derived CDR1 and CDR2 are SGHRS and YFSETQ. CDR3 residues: CASSLKGWETQYF. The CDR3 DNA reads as TGCGCCAGCAGCTTGAAGGGGTGGGAGACCCAGTACTTC.

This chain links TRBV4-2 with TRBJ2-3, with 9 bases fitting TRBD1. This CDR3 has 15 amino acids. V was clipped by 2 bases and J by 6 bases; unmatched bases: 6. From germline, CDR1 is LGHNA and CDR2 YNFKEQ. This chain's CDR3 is CASSQPGTGKDTQYF. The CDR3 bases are TGTGCCAGCAGCCAACCCGGGACAGGGAAGGATACGCAGTATTTT.

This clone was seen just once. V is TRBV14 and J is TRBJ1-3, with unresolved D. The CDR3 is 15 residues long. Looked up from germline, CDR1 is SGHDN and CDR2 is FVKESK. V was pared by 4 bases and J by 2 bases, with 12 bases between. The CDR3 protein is CASSPTRAPGNTIYF. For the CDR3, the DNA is TGTGCCAGCAGCCCCACCCGGGCCCCTGGAAACACCATATATTTT.

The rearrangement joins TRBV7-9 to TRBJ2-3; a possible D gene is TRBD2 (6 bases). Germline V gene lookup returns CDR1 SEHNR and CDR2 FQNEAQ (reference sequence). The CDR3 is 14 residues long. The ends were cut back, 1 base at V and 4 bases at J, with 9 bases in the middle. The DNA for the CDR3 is TGTGCCAGCAGCTTAGTCGGGAGATCAGATACGCAGTATTTT. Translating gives CASSLVGRSDTQYF.

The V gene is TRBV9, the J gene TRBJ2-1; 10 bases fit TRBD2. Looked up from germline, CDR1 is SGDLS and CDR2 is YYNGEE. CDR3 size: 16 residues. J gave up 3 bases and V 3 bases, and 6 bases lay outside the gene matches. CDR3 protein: CASSGGLALLYNEQFF. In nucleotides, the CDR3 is TGTGCCAGCAGCGGGGGACTAGCGTTGCTCTACAATGAGCAGTTCTTC.